This TCR beta chain was identified during a study of blood T cells in healthy people across ages. V lost 2 bases to trimming and J lost 4 bases, with 8 bases between them. CDR3 length equals 13 residues. Germline lookup yields CDR1 LGHDT and CDR2 YNNKEL (reference sequence). This clonotype has a handful of counts. Using a J-beta primer mix together with a sample-barcoded 5' primer, a second PCR was run for about 7 to 12 cycles. Using its own MiXCR run on the 5' RACE reads, TCRdb lists one record per CDR3 protein. This sample carries about 800,000 distinct CDR3 sequences, 20% to 30% of them seen once, and the ten largest clones take 3% to 4.5%. These data are also associated with another study on T cells of mothers and their children.

This sequence was found in a boy aged 5-17 years in good health. The chain joins TRBV3-1 to TRBJ1-1; D is possibly TRBD1 (5 bases). The sequenced sample consisted of blood. CDR3 loop: CASSQQGSTEAFF. The CDR3 DNA follows: TGTGCCAGCAGCCAACAGGGTAGCACTGAAGCTTTCTTT.